A selection of T cell receptor beta chains follows, all from one sample in a study of T cell repertoires in cytomegalovirus infection. TCRdb re-called the reads through MiXCR, storing one row per CDR3 protein. The sample carries about 740,000 distinct CDR3 sequences, roughly a third recorded once. Sequencing input: PBMCs. The receptors were sampled from a human donor in good health (CMV status not recorded). Some clones in this sample may be carry-over from other donors' samples. CDR3s include the opening cysteine and the closing phenylalanine or tryptophan. D genes are given only for firm matches. The size of a clone is reported for some rows only, either as once, few or many, or as a class for expanded clones.

j_call: TRBJ1-1
v_call: TRBV7-6
clone_size: .
d_call: .
cdr3_aa: CASSYAVQVLSEAFF

j_call: TRBJ2-2
v_call: TRBV20-1
clone_size: few
d_call: .
cdr3_aa: CSATGTGSPGELFF

j_call: TRBJ1-2
v_call: TRBV24-1
clone_size: .
d_call: TRBD1
cdr3_aa: CATSDLEDRTHTF

j_call: TRBJ2-5
v_call: TRBV12-3/TRBV12-4
clone_size: few
d_call: .
cdr3_aa: CASSSNREETQYF

j_call: TRBJ1-2
v_call: TRBV25-1
clone_size: many
d_call: .
cdr3_aa: CASSEIGMLYGYTF

j_call: TRBJ1-5
v_call: TRBV12-3/TRBV12-4
clone_size: .
d_call: TRBD1
cdr3_aa: CASSPRTGASNQPQHF

j_call: TRBJ2-1
v_call: TRBV28
clone_size: once
d_call: .
cdr3_aa: CASSSWGTWVGNEQFF

j_call: TRBJ1-2
v_call: TRBV30
clone_size: once
d_call: .
cdr3_aa: CAWGTGGRGYTF

j_call: TRBJ1-1
v_call: TRBV12-3/TRBV12-4
clone_size: .
d_call: .
cdr3_aa: CASRPDGLLNTEAFF

j_call: TRBJ1-6
v_call: TRBV4-1
clone_size: few
d_call: .
cdr3_aa: CASSQEPYSYNSPLHF

j_call: TRBJ2-3
v_call: TRBV7-8
clone_size: many
d_call: .
cdr3_aa: CASSLEGGTTDTQYF

j_call: TRBJ2-7
v_call: TRBV28
clone_size: .
d_call: .
cdr3_aa: CASSFSGVYEQYF

j_call: TRBJ1-2
v_call: TRBV6-6
clone_size: few
d_call: TRBD1
cdr3_aa: CASSYSQTGGYGYTF

j_call: TRBJ1-1
v_call: TRBV7-8
clone_size: many
d_call: .
cdr3_aa: CASSLARTRVPDAMNTEAFF

j_call: TRBJ2-7
v_call: TRBV6-6
clone_size: .
d_call: .
cdr3_aa: CAPTERDAHEQYF

j_call: TRBJ2-2
v_call: TRBV4-3
clone_size: .
d_call: TRBD2
cdr3_aa: CASSSPGLAPNTGELFF

j_call: TRBJ2-3
v_call: TRBV4-1
clone_size: .
d_call: .
cdr3_aa: CASRIQDTQYF

j_call: TRBJ1-4
v_call: TRBV12-3/TRBV12-4
clone_size: few
d_call: .
cdr3_aa: CASSFIGTPDEKLFF

j_call: TRBJ2-7
v_call: TRBV6-5
clone_size: .
d_call: .
cdr3_aa: CASSSPTRQYEQYF

j_call: TRBJ1-6
v_call: TRBV12-3/TRBV12-4
clone_size: .
d_call: .
cdr3_aa: CASSPGGVSPLHF

j_call: TRBJ2-7
v_call: TRBV5-6
clone_size: few
d_call: .
cdr3_aa: CASSVGSGYEQYF

j_call: TRBJ1-4
v_call: TRBV12-3/TRBV12-4
clone_size: .
d_call: .
cdr3_aa: CASSLDSGNNEKLFF

j_call: TRBJ1-2
v_call: TRBV5-6
clone_size: .
d_call: .
cdr3_aa: CASSFPGRNGYTF

j_call: TRBJ1-1
v_call: TRBV29-1
clone_size: once
d_call: .
cdr3_aa: CSVKGLGNTEAFF

j_call: TRBJ1-5
v_call: TRBV7-2
clone_size: many
d_call: .
cdr3_aa: CASSSYPNQPQHF

j_call: TRBJ1-2
v_call: TRBV12-3/TRBV12-4
clone_size: .
d_call: .
cdr3_aa: CASSPDSMGYTF

j_call: TRBJ1-2
v_call: TRBV7-4
clone_size: .
d_call: .
cdr3_aa: CASSLAAGDGYTF

j_call: TRBJ2-1
v_call: TRBV7-6
clone_size: .
d_call: .
cdr3_aa: CASSFALPADNEQFF

j_call: TRBJ2-7
v_call: TRBV19
clone_size: few
d_call: TRBD2
cdr3_aa: CASSIAAAGGPHEQYF

j_call: TRBJ2-3
v_call: TRBV5-4
clone_size: few
d_call: .
cdr3_aa: CASSFDPGSTDTQYF

j_call: TRBJ2-3
v_call: TRBV27
clone_size: few
d_call: .
cdr3_aa: CASSLLRVGSDRRRHTQYF

j_call: TRBJ2-1
v_call: TRBV14
clone_size: few
d_call: TRBD2
cdr3_aa: CASSPREWGGQFF

j_call: TRBJ2-2
v_call: TRBV29-1
clone_size: few
d_call: TRBD2
cdr3_aa: CSGWLAGTNTGELFF